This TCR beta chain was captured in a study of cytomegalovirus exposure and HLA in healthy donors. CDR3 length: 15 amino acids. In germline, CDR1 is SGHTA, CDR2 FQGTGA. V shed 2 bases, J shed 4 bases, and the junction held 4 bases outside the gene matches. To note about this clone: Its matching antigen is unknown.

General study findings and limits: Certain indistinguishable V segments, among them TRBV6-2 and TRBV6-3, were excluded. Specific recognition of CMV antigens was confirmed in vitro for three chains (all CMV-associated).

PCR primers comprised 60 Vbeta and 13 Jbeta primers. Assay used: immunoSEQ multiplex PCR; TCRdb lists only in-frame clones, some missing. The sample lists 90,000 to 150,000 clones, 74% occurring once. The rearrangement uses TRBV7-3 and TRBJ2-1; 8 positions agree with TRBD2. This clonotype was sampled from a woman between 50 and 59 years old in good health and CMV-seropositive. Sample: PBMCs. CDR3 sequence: CASSLGLAGYNEQFF. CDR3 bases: TGTGCCAGCAGCTTAGGGCTAGCGGGTTACAATGAGCAGTTCTTC. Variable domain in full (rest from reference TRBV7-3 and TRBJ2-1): GAGVSQTPSNKVTEKGKYVELRCDPISGHTALYWYRQSLGQGPEFLIYFQGTGAADDSGLPNDRFFAVRPEGSVSTLKIQRTERGDSAVYLCASSLGLAGYNEQFFGPGTRLTVL.